What follows describes a single T cell receptor (beta chain). This sample is part of a study of blood T cell repertoires in COVID-19. About the study: The origin of the acute and convalescent COVID-19 samples was the United States, Italy and Spain. PBMCs, B-cell-depleted T cells, or T cells provided the cDNA or gDNA that made up the material.

How the authors handled the data: From reference gene primer amplification, estimates of nucleated cell counts were derived. Repertoires were generated with immunoSEQ multiplex PCR, while TCRdb's copy carries only in-frame clones and drops some. That table is the source of V, J and clone size, and D and trimming were worked out from the DNA. Of roughly 70,000 clones in the sample, 80% to 95% are singletons; the top ten hold about 5%. This TCR was recovered from a woman aged 55-69 years with active COVID-19. Sequencing input: peripheral blood.

The CDR3 here is CASTHSMSTDTQYF. The CDR3 DNA reads as TGCGCCAGCACCCACTCCATGAGCACAGATACGCAGTATTTT. The chain couples TRBV5-1 to TRBJ2-3; D is uncertain. The V gene lost 6 bases and the J gene lost 0 bases, with 11 bases spanning the gap. The CDR3 covers 14 residues. Germline values: CDR1 SGHRS, CDR2 YFSETQ.